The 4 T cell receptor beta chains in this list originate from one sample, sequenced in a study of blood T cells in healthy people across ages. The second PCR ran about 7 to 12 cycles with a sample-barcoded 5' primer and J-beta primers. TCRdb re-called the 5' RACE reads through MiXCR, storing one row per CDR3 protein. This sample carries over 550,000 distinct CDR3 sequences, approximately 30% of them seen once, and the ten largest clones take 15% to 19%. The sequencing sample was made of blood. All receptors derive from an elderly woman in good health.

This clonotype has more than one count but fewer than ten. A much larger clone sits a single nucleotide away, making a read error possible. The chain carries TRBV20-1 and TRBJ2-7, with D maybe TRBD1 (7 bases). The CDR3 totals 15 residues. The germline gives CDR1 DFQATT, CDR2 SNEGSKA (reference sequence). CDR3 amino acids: CSTRHGGGGSYEQYF. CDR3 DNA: TGCAGTACTAGGCACGGAGGGGGCGGCTCCTACGAGCAGTACTTC.

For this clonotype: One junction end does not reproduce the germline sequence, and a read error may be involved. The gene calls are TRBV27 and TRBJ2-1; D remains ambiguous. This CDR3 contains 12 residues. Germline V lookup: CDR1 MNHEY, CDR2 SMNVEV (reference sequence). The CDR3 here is CATSSPYNEQFF. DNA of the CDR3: TGTGCCACCAGTTCCCCCTACAATGAGCAGTTCTTC.

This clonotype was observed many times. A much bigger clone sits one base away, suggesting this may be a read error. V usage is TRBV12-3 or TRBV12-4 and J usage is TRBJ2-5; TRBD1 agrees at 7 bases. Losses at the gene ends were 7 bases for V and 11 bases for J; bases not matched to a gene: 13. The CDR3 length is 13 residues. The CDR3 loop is CASMGTVENEQYF. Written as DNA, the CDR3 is TGTGCCAGCATGGGGACAGTGGAAAATGAGCAGTACTTC.

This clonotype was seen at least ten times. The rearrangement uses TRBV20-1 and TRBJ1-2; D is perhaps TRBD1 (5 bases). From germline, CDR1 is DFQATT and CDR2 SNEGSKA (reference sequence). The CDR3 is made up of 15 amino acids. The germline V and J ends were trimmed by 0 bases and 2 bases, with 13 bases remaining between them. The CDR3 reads CSARDRAGSNYGYTF. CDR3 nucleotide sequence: TGCAGTGCTAGAGACCGGGCAGGGTCAAACTATGGCTACACCTTC.